This T cell receptor beta chain was sequenced for a study of CD8 T cells in ankylosing spondylitis. Findings and limits, study-wide: It appeared that ankylosing spondylitis blood was characterized by a TCR beta motif of eight highly homologous variants.

Making use of molecular barcodes, quantitative 5'-RACE generated TCR beta libraries. TCRdb reanalysed the 5' RACE reads using MiXCR and keeps one entry per CDR3 protein. The profile covers 250,000 to 300,000 distinct CDR3 sequences, with more than 15% appearing a single time and approximately 33% taken by the ten largest. As concerns this clonotype: Its target is unknown.

CDR3 length equals 15 residues. The V segment lost 2 bases and the J segment 2 bases; nucleotides outside the gene matches: 5. The chain uses TRBV12-3 or TRBV12-4 and TRBJ2-7; the match to TRBD2 covers 8 bases. The TCR was taken from a male donor with ankylosing spondylitis or in good health (not recorded which). The specimen was blood, either unsorted or a sorted T cell fraction (not recorded which). CDR3 amino acids: CASSLSAGVPYEQYF. As DNA, the CDR3 is TGTGCCAGCAGTTTATCAGCGGGAGTACCCTACGAGCAGTACTTC.